One T cell receptor beta chain is described in this entry. Its antigen remains unknown. CD45RO negativity and positive selection for CCR7 defined naive CD8 cells, a population that excluded terminally differentiated effector memory CD45RA+ cells. This entry comes from a study of shared clonotypes between healthy human individuals. The assay was carried out at the deep level. Genomic DNA from each subset was divided evenly over several immunoSEQ plates. Measured with immunoSEQ multiplex PCR; TCRdb has only the in-frame clones, and not every one. The sample has 1.5 million to 2.5 million clones; about 95% are singletons. The CDR3 is 16 amino acids. The junction had 6 bases not matched to a gene; V was cut back by 4 bases and J by 7 bases. Germline V gene lookup returns CDR1 SEHNR and CDR2 FQNEAQ (reference sequence). Findings of the study overall: Clonotype sharing among donors was thought likely to change with sequencing depth. Estimated richness values were generally larger in naive subsets than in memory subsets.

The clonotype was recovered from a young man in good health. The specimen sequenced was naive CD8+ T cells sorted from blood. The chain joins TRBV7-9 to TRBJ2-1; 14 positions match TRBD2. CDR3 sequence (DNA): TGTGCCAGCAGCTCGACTAGCGGGAGGGAGATGAATGAGCAGTTCTTC. It yields the protein CASSSTSGREMNEQFF.